This is a list of T cell receptor beta chains from one sample in a study of OX40 agonist ivuxolimab in advanced cancers. Method: immunoSEQ multiplex PCR; TCRdb's copy keeps in-frame clones and lacks some. The repertoire holds over 14,000 clones, with around four fifths as singletons. The sequences come from CD4+ or CD8+ T cells sorted from blood, collected in a trial of the OX40 agonist ivuxolimab. The source is an adult with an advanced solid tumor such as melanoma, head and neck, liver or kidney cancer. Each CDR3 is given with its conserved first and last residue. A D gene is named only where the DNA matches it firmly. Not every row has a clone size; where given, it reads once, few, many or a size class.

size	length	V	D	J	DNA	CDR3
.	18	TRBV28	TRBD1	TRBJ1-1	TGTGCCAGCAGTAGTCCCGGGACAGGGATCAGGGGGAACACTGAAGCTTTCTTT	CASSSPGTGIRGNTEAFF
.	16	TRBV5-6	TRBD2	TRBJ2-2	TGTGCCATCTGGGAACTAGCGGGGGGAGTGGCCGGGGAGCTGTTTTTT	CAIWELAGGVAGELFF
few	13	TRBV27	.	TRBJ1-2	TGTGCCAGCAGTTTAAGAGGCGCGTATGGCTACACCTTC	CASSLRGAYGYTF
once	15	TRBV29-1	.	TRBJ2-1	TGCAGCGTGGCTGGAAGGACTACGCACTACAATGAGCAGTTCTTC	CSVAGRTTHYNEQFF
.	17	TRBV5-5	TRBD1	TRBJ2-7	TGTGCCAGCAGCTTGTTTTTCCCTCCGACAGGGGGGCACGAGCAGTACTTC	CASSLFFPPTGGHEQYF
.	17	TRBV7-2	.	TRBJ1-4	TGTGCCAGCAGCTTACGTGGGGTCGGAGGTCCTAATGAAAAACTGTTTTTT	CASSLRGVGGPNEKLFF
.	18	TRBV27	.	TRBJ2-7	TGTGCCAGCAGTCCCAAGGGGGCAAGAGCGGGAGCTCTGGACGAGCAGTACTTC	CASSPKGARAGALDEQYF
.	15	TRBV15	TRBD2	TRBJ2-1	TGTGCCACCAGCAGAGGTAGGGGGACTAGAGATGAGCAGTTCTTC	CATSRGRGTRDEQFF
.	14	TRBV14	.	TRBJ2-5	TGTGCCAGCAGCCAAGAAAACAGGGAAGAGACCCAGTACTTC	CASSQENREETQYF
once	12	TRBV7-6	.	TRBJ2-5	TGTGCCAGCAGCGGCAGGGGAGAGACCCAGTACTTC	CASSGRGETQYF
once	15	TRBV6-4	TRBD2	TRBJ2-3	TGTGCCAGCAGTGACGGGACTAGCGGGACAGATACGCAGTATTTT	CASSDGTSGTDTQYF
few	19	TRBV7-2	.	TRBJ2-5	TGTGCCAGCAGCTTACTACCCCCAGGGGCAGGGGCTAACGGAGAGACCCAGTACTTC	CASSLLPPGAGANGETQYF
many	13	TRBV14	TRBD2	TRBJ2-7	TGTGCCAGCAGCCGAGAGAGGGGAGGGGAGCAGTACTTC	CASSRERGGEQYF
.	15	TRBV9	TRBD1	TRBJ2-2	TGTGCCAGCAGCGTAGTCGGACAGGGGGTCGGGGAGCTGTTTTTT	CASSVVGQGVGELFF
once	17	TRBV21-1	.	TRBJ2-1	TGTGCCAGCAGCAAAGCCCTAGAGGGACTGAACTACAATGAGCAGTTCTTC	CASSKALEGLNYNEQFF
.	14	TRBV7-9	.	TRBJ1-1	TGTGCCAGCCACCGCGGGGGGCGGGAGACTGAAGCTTTCTTT	CASHRGGRETEAFF
.	13	TRBV30	.	TRBJ2-2	TGTGCCTGGAAGGGGGGATCGAGCCGGGGAGCTGTTTTT	CAWKGGSSRGAVF
.	15	TRBV6-1	.	TRBJ1-1	TGTGCCAGCAGTGAAGCATACAGGGAGGCCACTGAAGCTTTCTTT	CASSEAYREATEAFF
.	12	TRBV18	.	TRBJ1-2	TGTGCCAGCTCACCGTCCTCGGCGGGCTACACCTTC	CASSPSSAGYTF
.	11	TRBV4-1	.	TRBJ2-7	TGCGCCAGCAGTCAAGGAGGGAAGCAGTACTTC	CASSQGGKQYF
.	18	TRBV18	TRBD2	TRBJ2-1	TGTGCCAGCTCACCACGCGGACAGGACGGCCCTCCAGCGGGGGGAGGGTTCTTC	CASSPRGQDGPPAGGGFF
.	16	TRBV19	.	TRBJ2-7	TGTGCCAGTAGTTTCGGATCTAGCGCTAGCTCCTACGAGCAGTACTTC	CASSFGSSASSYEQYF
.	18	TRBV30	.	TRBJ2-5	TGTGCCTGGAGTGTAGGGCCACCCGGGGTAGCCGATCAAGAGACCCAGTACTTC	CAWSVGPPGVADQETQYF
few	14	TRBV7-6	.	TRBJ1-5	TGTGCCAGCAGCCTCGGTCGGAGCAATCAGCCCCAGCATTTT	CASSLGRSNQPQHF
.	14	TRBV5-1	TRBD2	TRBJ2-1	TGCGCCAGCTCGAGTAGCGGGACCTACAATGAGCAGTTCTTC	CASSSSGTYNEQFF
.	13	TRBV18	.	TRBJ1-2	TGTGCCAGCTCACCACCACGGGCCTATGGCTACACCTTC	CASSPPRAYGYTF
.	15	TRBV7-7	.	TRBJ2-1	TGTGCTAGCAGCTTAGCAGTGTCGGCAGACAATGAGCAGTTCTTC	CASSLAVSADNEQFF
few	12	TRBV6-1	.	TRBJ1-5	TGTGCCAGCAGCAGGGAGAGTCAGCCCCAGCATTTT	CASSRESQPQHF
.	11	TRBV6-1	.	TRBJ1-1	TGTGCCAGCAGTGACCCAGGGATCGATTTCTTT	CASSDPGIDFF
.	14	TRBV11-1	.	TRBJ2-7	TGTGCCAGCAGCTTAAGGGGGGCCCCCTACGAGCAGTACTTC	CASSLRGAPYEQYF
.	15	TRBV6-6	.	TRBJ2-1	TGTGCCAGCAGTTTCGTAGAAAGCTCCTACAATGAGCAGTTCTTC	CASSFVESSYNEQFF
.	14	TRBV4-1	TRBD1	TRBJ1-2	TGCGCCAGCAGCACCCGACAGGGTGAACCGGGCTACACCTTC	CASSTRQGEPGYTF
.	15	TRBV9	TRBD2	TRBJ2-1	TGTGCCAGCAGCGCCCTAGCGGGAGAGTACAATGAGCAGTTCTTC	CASSALAGEYNEQFF
.	13	TRBV4-2	TRBD1	TRBJ1-2	TGTGCCAGCAGGGCTGAGGGGGCCTATGGCTACACCTTC	CASRAEGAYGYTF
medium-sized	16	TRBV5-1	TRBD1	TRBJ2-3	TGCGCCAGCAGCCCAGAACAGGGGGCGCGATCAGATACGCAGTATTTT	CASSPEQGARSDTQYF
.	12	TRBV9	TRBD2	TRBJ2-7	TGTGCCAGCAGCCCCGGGGGGTACGAGCAGTACTTC	CASSPGGYEQYF
.	15	TRBV6-1	.	TRBJ2-7	TGTGCCAGCAGTGACGGCGGGAAAGGTGCCTACGAGCAGTACTTC	CASSDGGKGAYEQYF